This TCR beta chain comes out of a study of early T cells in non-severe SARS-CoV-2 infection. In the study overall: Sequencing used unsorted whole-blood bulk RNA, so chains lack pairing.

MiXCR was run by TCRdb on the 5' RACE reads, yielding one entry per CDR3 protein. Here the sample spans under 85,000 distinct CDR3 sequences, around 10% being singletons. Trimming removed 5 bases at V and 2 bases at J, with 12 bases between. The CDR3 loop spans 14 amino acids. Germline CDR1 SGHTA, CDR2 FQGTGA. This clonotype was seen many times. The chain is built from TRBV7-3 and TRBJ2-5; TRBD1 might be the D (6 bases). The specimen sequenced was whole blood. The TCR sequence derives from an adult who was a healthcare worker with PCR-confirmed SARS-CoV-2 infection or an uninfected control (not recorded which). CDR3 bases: TGTGCCAGCAGCAAGACAGGAGCACAAGAGACCCAGTACTTC. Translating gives CASSKTGAQETQYF.